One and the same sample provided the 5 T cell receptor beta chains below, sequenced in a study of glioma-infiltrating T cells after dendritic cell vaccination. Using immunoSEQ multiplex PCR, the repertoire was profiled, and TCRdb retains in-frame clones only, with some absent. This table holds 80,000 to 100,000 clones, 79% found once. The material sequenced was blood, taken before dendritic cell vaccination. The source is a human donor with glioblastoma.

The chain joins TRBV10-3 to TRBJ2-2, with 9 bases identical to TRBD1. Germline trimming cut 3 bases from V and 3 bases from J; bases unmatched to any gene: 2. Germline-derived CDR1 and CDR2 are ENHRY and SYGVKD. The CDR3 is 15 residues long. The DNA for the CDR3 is TGTGCCATCAGTGACGGACAGGGGTACACCGGGGAGCTGTTTTTT. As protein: CAISDGQGYTGELFF.

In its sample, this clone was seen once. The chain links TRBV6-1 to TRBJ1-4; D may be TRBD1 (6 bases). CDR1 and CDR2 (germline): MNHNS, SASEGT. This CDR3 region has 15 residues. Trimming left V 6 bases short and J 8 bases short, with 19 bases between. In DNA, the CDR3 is TGTGCCAGCAGCGGAGGGGGAGCGGGGGAAGAAAAACTGTTTTTT. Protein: CASSGGGAGEEKLFF.

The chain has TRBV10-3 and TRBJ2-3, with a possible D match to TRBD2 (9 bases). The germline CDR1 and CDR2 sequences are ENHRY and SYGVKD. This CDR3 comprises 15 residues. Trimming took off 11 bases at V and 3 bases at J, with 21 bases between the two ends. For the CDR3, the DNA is TGTGCCGCAGACAGGGGTAGCGGGGGTACAGATACGCAGTATTTT. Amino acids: CAADRGSGGTDTQYF.

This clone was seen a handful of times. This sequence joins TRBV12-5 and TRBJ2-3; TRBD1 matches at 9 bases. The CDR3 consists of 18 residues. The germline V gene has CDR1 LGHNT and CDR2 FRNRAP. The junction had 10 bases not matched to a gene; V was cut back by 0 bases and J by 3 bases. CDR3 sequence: CASGLVRGGQGFTDTQYF. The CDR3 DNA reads TGTGCTAGTGGTTTGGTACGGGGTGGACAGGGGTTTACAGATACGCAGTATTTT.

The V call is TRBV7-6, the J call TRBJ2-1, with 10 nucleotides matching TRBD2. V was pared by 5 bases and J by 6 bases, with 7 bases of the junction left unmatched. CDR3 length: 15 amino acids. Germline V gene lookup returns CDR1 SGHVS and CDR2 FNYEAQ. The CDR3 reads CASSITAGGGNEQFF. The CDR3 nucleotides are TGTGCCAGCAGCATCACAGCGGGAGGGGGCAATGAGCAGTTCTTC. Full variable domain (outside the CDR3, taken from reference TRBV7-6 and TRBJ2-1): GAGVSQSPRYKVTKRGQDVALRCDPISGHVSLYWYRQALGQGPEFLTYFNYEAQQDKSGLPNDRFSAERPEGSISTLTIQRTEQRDSAMYRCASSITAGGGNEQFFGPGTRLTVL.